This entry concerns a single T cell receptor (beta chain). Only in-frame clones appear in the TCRdb table, and some are missing; sequencing was by immunoSEQ multiplex PCR. There are a few hundred thousand clones in the sample; 70% to 90% occur only once, and 1.2% lies in the top ten. This record belongs to a study of blood T cell repertoires in COVID-19. Individuals drawn from 24 US areas were about 18 to 90 years old. Which cohort a participant joined came from the clinical history participants gave. Cohort 3 recovery required two negative PCRs, clearance, or symptom resolution. CDR1 and CDR2 (germline): MNHEY, SVGAGI. Between the trimmed V and J ends, which lost 7 bases and 1 base, there was a span of 4 bases. The CDR3 runs to 11 residues.

The sequence was obtained from a man aged 25 to 45 who had recovered from COVID-19. The chain combines TRBV6-5 with TRBJ1-1; D is uncertain. The sequenced material came from PBMCs or T cells enriched from blood (not recorded which). CDR3 coding DNA: TGTGCCAGCACGGGGAACACTGAAGCTTTCTTT. This encodes CASTGNTEAFF.